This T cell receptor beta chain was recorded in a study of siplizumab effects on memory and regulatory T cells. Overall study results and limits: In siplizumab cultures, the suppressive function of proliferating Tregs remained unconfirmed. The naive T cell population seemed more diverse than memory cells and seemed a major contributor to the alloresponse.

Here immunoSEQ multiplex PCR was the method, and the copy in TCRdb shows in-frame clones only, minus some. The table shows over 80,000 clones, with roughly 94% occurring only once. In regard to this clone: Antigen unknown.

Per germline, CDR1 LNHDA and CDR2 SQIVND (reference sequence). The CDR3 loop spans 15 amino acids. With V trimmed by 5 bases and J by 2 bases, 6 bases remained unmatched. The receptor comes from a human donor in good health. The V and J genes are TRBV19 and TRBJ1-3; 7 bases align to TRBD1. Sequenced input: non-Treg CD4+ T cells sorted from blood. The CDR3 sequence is CASSPDRLPGNTIYF. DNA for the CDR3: TGTGCCAGTAGTCCGGACAGGCTACCTGGAAACACCATATATTTT.